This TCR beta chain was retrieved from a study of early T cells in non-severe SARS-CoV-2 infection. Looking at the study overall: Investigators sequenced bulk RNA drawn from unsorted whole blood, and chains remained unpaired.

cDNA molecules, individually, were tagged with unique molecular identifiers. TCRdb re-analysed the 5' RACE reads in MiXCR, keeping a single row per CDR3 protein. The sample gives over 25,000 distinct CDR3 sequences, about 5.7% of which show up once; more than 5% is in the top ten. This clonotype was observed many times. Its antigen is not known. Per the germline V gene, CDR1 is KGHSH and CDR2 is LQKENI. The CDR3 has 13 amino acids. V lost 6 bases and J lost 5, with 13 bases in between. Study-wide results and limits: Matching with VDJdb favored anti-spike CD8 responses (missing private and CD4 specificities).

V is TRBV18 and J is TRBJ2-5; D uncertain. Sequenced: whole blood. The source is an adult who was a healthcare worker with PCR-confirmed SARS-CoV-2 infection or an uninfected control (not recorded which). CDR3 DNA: TGTGCCAGCTCGCAAACCACATCGGAGACCCAGTACTTC. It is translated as CASSQTTSETQYF.